These 2 T cell receptor beta chains were sequenced from one sample in a study of blood T cell repertoires in COVID-19 (dated by TCRdb to about 2020). Receptor libraries were prepared by the immunoSEQ multiplex PCR assay. TCRdb took this table from immuneACCESS and kept in-frame rearrangements with V and J called. Such tables lack part of the clones; where checked against another copy, unresolved V genes explain under half of the gap, and the rest is unexplained. For this sample there are over 110,000 clones; about four fifths appear just once. The ten largest clones take up 10% to 15% of the sample. Sequencing input: peripheral blood. The source of these receptors is an elderly man with acute or convalescent COVID-19.

This clone was counted many times. The chain couples TRBV2 to TRBJ2-3; 7 nucleotides align to TRBD2. This CDR3 has 15 amino acids. V lost 3 bases, J lost 0 bases, and 3 bases stayed unmatched. CDR1 and CDR2 (germline): SNHLY, FYNNEI. The CDR3 sequence: CASSDAGASTDTQYF. DNA for the CDR3: TGTGCCAGCAGTGATGCGGGAGCTAGCACAGATACGCAGTATTTT. The variable domain in full, completed from reference TRBV2 and TRBJ2-3, reads EPEVTQTPSHQVTQMGQEVILRCVPISNHLYFYWYRQILGQKVEFLVSFYNNEISEKSEIFDDQFSVERPDGSNFTLKIRSTKLEDSAMYFCASSDAGASTDTQYFGPGTRLTVL.

This clone was seen many times. V is TRBV5-1 and J is TRBJ1-6; the match to TRBD1 covers 9 bases. Germline CDR1 is SGHRS and CDR2 is YFSETQ. V lost 4 bases to trimming and J lost 6 bases; unmatched junction nucleotides: 2. The CDR3 runs 14 residues. CDR3 nucleotide sequence: TGCGCCAGCAGCCCGGACAGGGGTAATTCACCCCTCCACTTT. Amino acid sequence: CASSPDRGNSPLHF.